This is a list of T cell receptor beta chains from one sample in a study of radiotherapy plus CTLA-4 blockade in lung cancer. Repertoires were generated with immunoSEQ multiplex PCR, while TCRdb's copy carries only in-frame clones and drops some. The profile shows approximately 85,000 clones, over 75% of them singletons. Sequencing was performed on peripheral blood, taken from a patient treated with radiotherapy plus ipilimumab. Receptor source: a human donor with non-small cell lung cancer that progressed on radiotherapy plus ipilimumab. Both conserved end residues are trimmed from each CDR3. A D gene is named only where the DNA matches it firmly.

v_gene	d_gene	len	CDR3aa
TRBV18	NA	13	ASSPRLAAAGEQY
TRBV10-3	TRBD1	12	AIKGQVDTDTQY
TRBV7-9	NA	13	ASSSPRARSTEAF
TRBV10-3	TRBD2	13	AISGLAGGPNEQF
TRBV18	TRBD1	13	ASSPMTGRNTEAF
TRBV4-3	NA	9	ASSLGNEQF
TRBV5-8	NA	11	ASSLRWGSEQY
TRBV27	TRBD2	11	ASGLAGGWEQF
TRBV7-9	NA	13	ASSFGDAGRGDQY
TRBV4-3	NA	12	ASSQVEVKGGYT
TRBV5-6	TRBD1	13	ASSFSQGFKNIQY
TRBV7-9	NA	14	ASSSPPGETNEKLF
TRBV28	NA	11	ASSSGQSYEQY
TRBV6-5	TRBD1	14	ASSYGGQGGNSPLH
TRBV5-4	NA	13	ASSGGGPSSYEQY
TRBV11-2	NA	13	ASSPHRASNEKLF
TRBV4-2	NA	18	ASSQDRGASPGPFSYEQY
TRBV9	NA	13	ASSVVGANTGELF
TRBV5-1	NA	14	ASSLDSRPSGGEQY
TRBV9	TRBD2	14	PGPVLAGGGSETQY
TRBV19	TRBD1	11	ASSVDRDTEAF
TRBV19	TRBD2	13	ASSRLAGSTDTQY
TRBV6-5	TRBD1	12	ASSPTDRADTQY
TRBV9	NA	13	ASSVAPGVTDTQY
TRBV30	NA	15	AWSPRGASLFPDTQY
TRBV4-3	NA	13	ASSQERVTPYEQY
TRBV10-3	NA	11	AISPLPTDTQY
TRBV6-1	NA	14	ASSEIRGSSNQPQH
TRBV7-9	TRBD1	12	ASSRQGGTGELF
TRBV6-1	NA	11	ASRGGDRYGYT
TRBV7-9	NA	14	ASSTDWTFSPDTQY
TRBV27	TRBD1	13	ASSLNRQGAYEQY
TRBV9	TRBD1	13	ASSTQTGGVGEAF
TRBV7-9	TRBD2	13	ASSLLADFQETQY
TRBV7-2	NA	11	ASSPLAGSEQY
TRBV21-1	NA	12	ARQSGSGRYEQF
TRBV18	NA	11	ASSLQGGYGYT
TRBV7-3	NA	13	ASSPQGGGYTEAF
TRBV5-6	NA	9	ASSFGETQY
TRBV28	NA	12	ASSLPVRNTEAF
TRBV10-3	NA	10	AIKERGNEAF
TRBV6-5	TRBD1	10	ASRASTGNDY
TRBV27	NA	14	ASSLTQRTSQSIQY
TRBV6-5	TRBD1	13	ASSGSTGGSYEQY
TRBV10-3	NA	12	AIMPEGGTDTQY
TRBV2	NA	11	ASIQGYFYEQY
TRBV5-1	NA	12	ASSWDRSYHEQF
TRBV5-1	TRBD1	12	ASSHRGPDEKLF
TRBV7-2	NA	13	ASSLGAANTGELF
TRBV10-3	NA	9	AIKYSYEQY
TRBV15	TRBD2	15	ATSRARVLAGDYEQY
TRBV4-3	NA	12	ASSPTGQNYGYT
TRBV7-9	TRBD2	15	ASSWGVIAGLQETQY
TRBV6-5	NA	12	ASSQGPGAYEQY
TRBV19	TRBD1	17	ASSIRRGGDREGNEKLF
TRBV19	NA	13	ASSSIWTGNTEAF
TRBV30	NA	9	AWGPAGELF